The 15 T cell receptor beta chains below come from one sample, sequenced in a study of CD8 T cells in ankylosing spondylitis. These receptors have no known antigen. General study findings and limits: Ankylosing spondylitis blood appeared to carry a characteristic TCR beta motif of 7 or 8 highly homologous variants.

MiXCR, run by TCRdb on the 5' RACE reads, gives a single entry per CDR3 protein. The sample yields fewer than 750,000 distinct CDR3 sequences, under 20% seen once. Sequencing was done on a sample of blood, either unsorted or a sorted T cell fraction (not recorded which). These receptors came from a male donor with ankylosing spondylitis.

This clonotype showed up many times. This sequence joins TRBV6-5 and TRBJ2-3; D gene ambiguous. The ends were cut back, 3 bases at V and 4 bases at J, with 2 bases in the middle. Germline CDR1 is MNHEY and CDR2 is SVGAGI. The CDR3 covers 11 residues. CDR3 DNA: TGTGCCAGCAGTTATTCAGATACGCAGTATTTT. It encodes CASSYSDTQYF.

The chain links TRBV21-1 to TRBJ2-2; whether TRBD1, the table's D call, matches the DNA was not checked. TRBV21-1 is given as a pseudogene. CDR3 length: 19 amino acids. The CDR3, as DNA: TGTGCCAGCAGCTACCGGGACAGGGGGCGTAGGGGGAACACCGGGGAGCTGTTTTTT. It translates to CASSYRDRGRRGNTGELFF.

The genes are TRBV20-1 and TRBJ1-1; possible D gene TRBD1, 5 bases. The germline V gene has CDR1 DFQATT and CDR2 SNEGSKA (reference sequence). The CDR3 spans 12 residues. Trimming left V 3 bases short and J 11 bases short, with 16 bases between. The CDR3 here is CSARGPTVGAFF. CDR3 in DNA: TGCAGTGCTAGGGGACCGACAGTAGGGGCTTTCTTT.

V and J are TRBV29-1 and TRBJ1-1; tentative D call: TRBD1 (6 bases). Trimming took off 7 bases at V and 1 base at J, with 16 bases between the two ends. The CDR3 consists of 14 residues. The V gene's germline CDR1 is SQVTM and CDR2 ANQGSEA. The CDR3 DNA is TGCAGCGCCGAAGGGGGGGCGACGAACACTGAAGCTTTCTTT. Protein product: CSAEGGATNTEAFF.

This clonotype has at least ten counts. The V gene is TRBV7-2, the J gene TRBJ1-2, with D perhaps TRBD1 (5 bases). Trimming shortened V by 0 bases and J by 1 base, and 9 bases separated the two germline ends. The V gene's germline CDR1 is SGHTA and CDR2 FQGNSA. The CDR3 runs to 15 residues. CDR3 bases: TGTGCCAGCAGCTTAGCAGGGGCGAATAACTATGGCTACACCTTC. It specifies CASSLAGANNYGYTF.

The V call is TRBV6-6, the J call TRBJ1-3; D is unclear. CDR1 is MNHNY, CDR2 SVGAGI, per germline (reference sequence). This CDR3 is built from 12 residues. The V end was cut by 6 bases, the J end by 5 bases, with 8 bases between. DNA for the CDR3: TGTGCCAGCAGCCCCGGGAGAAACACCATATATTTT. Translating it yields CASSPGRNTIYF.

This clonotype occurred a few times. The CDR3 DNA reads TGTGCCACCGCCCGGGGGGAGGTCGGGGAGCTGTTTTTT. Protein product: CATARGEVGELFF. The rearrangement uses TRBV10-3 and TRBJ2-2; 7 nucleotides agree with TRBD2. CDR1 is ENHRY, CDR2 SYGVKD, per germline. The CDR3 totals 13 residues. Trimming took 10 bases from V and 7 from J; bases not matched to a gene: 9.

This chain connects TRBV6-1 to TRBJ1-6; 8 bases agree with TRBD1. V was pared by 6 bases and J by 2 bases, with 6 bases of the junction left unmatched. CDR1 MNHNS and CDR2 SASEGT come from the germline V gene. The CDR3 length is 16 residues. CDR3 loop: CASSPGQGTYNSPLHF. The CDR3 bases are TGTGCCAGCAGCCCCGGACAGGGCACCTATAATTCACCCCTCCACTTT.

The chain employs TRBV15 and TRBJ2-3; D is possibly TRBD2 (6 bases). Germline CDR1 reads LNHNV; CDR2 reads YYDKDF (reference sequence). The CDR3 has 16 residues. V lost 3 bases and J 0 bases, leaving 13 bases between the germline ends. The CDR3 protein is CATSRDSGASTDTQYF. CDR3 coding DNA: TGTGCCACCAGCAGGGATAGCGGTGCTAGCACAGATACGCAGTATTTT.

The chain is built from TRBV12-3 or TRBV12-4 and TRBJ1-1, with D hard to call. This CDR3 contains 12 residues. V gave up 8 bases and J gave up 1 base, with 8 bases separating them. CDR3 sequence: CASAVKNTEAFF. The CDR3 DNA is TGTGCCAGCGCGGTAAAGAACACTGAAGCTTTCTTT.

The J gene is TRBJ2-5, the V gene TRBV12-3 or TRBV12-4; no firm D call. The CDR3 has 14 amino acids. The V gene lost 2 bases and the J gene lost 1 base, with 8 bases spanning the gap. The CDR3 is CASSLRATQETQYF. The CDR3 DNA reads TGTGCCAGCAGTTTAAGGGCCACCCAAGAGACCCAGTACTTC.

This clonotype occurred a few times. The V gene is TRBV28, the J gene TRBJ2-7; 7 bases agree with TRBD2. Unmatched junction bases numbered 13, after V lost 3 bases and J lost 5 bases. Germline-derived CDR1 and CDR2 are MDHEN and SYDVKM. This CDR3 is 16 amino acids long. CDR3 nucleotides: TGTGCCAGCAGTTTGGGGGAGTCCCCTCGGGGGGACGAGCAGTACTTC. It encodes CASSLGESPRGDEQYF.

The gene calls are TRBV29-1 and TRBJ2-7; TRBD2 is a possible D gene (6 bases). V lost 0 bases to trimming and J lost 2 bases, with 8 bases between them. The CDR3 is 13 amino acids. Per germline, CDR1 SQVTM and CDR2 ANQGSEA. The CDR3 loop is CSVEDGGTYEQYF. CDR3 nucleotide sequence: TGCAGCGTTGAAGATGGGGGGACCTACGAGCAGTACTTC.

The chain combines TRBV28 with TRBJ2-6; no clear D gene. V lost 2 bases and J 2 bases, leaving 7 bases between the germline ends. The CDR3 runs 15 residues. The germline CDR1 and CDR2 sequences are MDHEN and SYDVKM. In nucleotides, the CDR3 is TGTGCCAGCAGTTTAGCCGCTACTGGGGCCAACGTCCTGACTTTC. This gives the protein CASSLAATGANVLTF.

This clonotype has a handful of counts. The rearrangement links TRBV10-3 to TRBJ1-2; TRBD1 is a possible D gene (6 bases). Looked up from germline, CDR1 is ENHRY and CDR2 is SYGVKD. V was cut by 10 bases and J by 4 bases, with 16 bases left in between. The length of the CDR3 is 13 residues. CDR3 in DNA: TGTGCCACCGGATCACCAGGGGTCTATGGCTACACCTTC. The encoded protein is CATGSPGVYGYTF.